The T cell receptor beta chain under discussion was sequenced for a study of technical replicates of blood from a few donors. The CDR3 runs to 13 residues. The ends were cut back, 6 bases at V and 4 bases at J, with 12 bases in the middle. In germline, CDR1 is SNHLY, CDR2 FYNNEI. Measured with immunoSEQ multiplex PCR; TCRdb has only the in-frame clones, and not every one. The table lists 11,000 to 15,000 clones, over 80% of them singletons. Sequencing used PBMCs. The V and J genes are TRBV2 and TRBJ2-5, with a weak D call TRBD1 (5 bases). This clonotype was sampled from a human donor in good health. CDR3 residues: CASRDTRIETQYF. DNA for the CDR3: TGTGCCAGCAGGGACACGCGAATAGAGACCCAGTACTTC.